The TCR beta chain described here comes from a study of cytomegalovirus exposure and HLA in healthy donors. This clone was seen more than once but under ten times. Its antigen is as yet unknown. Amplification used 60 Vbeta primers and 13 Jbeta primers. The repertoire was sequenced with immunoSEQ multiplex PCR; TCRdb's copy has only in-frame clones and lacks some. The sample lists 45,000 to 60,000 clones, 72% occurring once. Notes on the study in general: Reportedly, a later analysis found an Asian-associated ancestry cluster had fewer N-insertions than the roughly 700-donor mean. In vitro work confirmed that a few CMV-associated chains recognize CMV antigens. A missense DCLRE1C variant was associated with V- and J-gene trimming of TCR beta chains in a later analysis, and an independent cohort replicated the association. One cluster of highly shared sequence variants probably arose as a sequencing artifact.

The CDR3 extends over 14 amino acids. Germline CDR1 MGHRA, CDR2 YSYEKL. The V end was cut by 2 bases, the J end by 4 bases, with 8 bases between. The chain links TRBV4-1 to TRBJ2-2; no clear D gene. This receptor was taken from a young man in good health and CMV-seronegative. The specimen sequenced was PBMCs. The CDR3 spells CASSQPLGTGELFF. In nucleotides, the CDR3 is TGCGCCAGCAGCCAACCCCTAGGCACCGGGGAGCTGTTTTTT.